The T cell receptor (beta chain) under discussion was sequenced for a study of blood T cell repertoires in COVID-19. The assay was immunoSEQ multiplex PCR, and TCRdb's table has in-frame clones only and misses some. Seen here are over 100,000 clones, 65% to 85% observed once, and the top ten hold about 4.2%. Per germline, CDR1 MNHEY and CDR2 SVGEGT. The CDR3 sequence is 15 residues long. The ends lost 6 bases at V and 6 bases at J; junction bases unmatched: 13. This sequence joins TRBV6-2 or TRBV6-3 and TRBJ1-2; 7 nucleotides agree with TRBD1. Material for sequencing was peripheral blood. The TCR was taken from an older woman with acute or convalescent COVID-19. CDR3 nucleotide sequence: TGTGCCAGCAGCCCCCTGTTGAGTAGGGGGCATGGCTACACCTTC. It codes for CASSPLLSRGHGYTF.